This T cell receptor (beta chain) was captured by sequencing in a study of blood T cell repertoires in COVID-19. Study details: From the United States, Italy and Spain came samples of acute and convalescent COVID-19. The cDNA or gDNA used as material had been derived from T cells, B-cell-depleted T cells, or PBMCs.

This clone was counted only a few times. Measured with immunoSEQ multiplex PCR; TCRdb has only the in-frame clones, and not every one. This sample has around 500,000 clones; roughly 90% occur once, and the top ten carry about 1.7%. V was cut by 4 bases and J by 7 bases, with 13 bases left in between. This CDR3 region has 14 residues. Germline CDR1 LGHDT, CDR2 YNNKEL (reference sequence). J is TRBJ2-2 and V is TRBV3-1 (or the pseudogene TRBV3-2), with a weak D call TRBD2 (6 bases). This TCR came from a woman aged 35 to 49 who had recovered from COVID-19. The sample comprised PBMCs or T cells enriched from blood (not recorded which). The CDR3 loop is CASSPSARGGELFF. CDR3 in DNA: TGTGCCAGCAGCCCTAGCGCAAGAGGCGGGGAGCTGTTTTTT.